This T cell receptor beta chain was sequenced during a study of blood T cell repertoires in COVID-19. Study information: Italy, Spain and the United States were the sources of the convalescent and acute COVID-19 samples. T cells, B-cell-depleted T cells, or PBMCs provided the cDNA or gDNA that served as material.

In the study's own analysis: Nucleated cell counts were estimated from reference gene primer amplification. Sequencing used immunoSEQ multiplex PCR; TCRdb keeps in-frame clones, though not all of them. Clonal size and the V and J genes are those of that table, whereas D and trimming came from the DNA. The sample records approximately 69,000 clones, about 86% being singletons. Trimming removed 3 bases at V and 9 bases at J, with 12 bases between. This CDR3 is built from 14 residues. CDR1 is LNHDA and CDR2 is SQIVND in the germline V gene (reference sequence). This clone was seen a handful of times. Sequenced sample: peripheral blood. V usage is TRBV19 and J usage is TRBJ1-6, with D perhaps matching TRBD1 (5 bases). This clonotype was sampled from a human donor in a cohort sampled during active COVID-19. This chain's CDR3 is CASSIGEGISPLHF. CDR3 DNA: TGTGCCAGTAGTATCGGGGAGGGGATTTCACCCCTCCACTTT.